Below, 5 T cell receptor beta chains from the same sample are listed, as sequenced in a study of response to subunit inactivated influenza vaccine. TCRdb fed the RT-PCR reads into MiXCR, producing one record per CDR3 protein. There are under 500,000 distinct CDR3 sequences in the sample; 9.5% to 13% occur only once, and around 12% lies in the top ten. Sequences were derived from PBMCs from blood, sampled roughly 47 days after vaccination. The receptors were sampled from a man over 45 who received an inactivated influenza vaccine.

The chain carries TRBV12-3 or TRBV12-4 and TRBJ2-5; 8 bases map to TRBD1. Unmatched junction bases numbered 4, after V lost 2 bases and J lost 5 bases. There are 14 residues in the CDR3. CDR3 amino acids: CASSLMDRAETQYF. The DNA for the CDR3 is TGTGCCAGCAGTTTAATGGACAGGGCGGAGACCCAGTACTTC.

V is TRBV27 and J is TRBJ2-5, with 7 bases lining up with TRBD1. The CDR3 spans 16 residues. Germline CDR1 MNHEY, CDR2 SMNVEV (reference sequence). J lost 5 bases, V lost 7 bases, and 16 bases had no gene match. CDR3 amino acids: CASNNEAGGWGETQYF. The CDR3 DNA reads TGTGCCAGCAATAACGAAGCAGGGGGTTGGGGGGAGACCCAGTACTTC.

The chain has TRBV6-2 or TRBV6-3 and TRBJ2-5; 7 bases are a match to TRBD2. In germline, CDR1 is MNHEY, CDR2 SVGEGT. Unmatched junction bases numbered 11, after V lost 6 bases and J lost 1 base. CDR3 length equals 16 residues. The CDR3 DNA reads as TGTGCCAGCAGCCGTTTCTGGGGGGGAGTCCAAGAGACCCAGTACTTC. Translating gives CASSRFWGGVQETQYF.

V gene TRBV2 combines with J gene TRBJ2-3; no clear D gene. The V and J ends lost 0 bases and 0 bases respectively, with 13 bases between them. This CDR3 region has 17 residues. Per germline, CDR1 SNHLY and CDR2 FYNNEI. The CDR3 sequence is CASSEALPAPSTDTQYF. The CDR3 nucleotides are TGTGCCAGCAGTGAAGCGCTTCCCGCCCCTAGCACAGATACGCAGTATTTT.

This clonotype occurred a few times. The gene calls are TRBV2 and TRBJ2-7; TRBD1 or TRBD2 may be the D gene (5 bases each). There are 16 residues in the CDR3. The germline V gene has CDR1 SNHLY and CDR2 FYNNEI. Trimming took 0 bases from V and 4 from J, leaving 16 bases between them. The CDR3, as DNA: TGTGCCAGCAGTGAAGCGCTTTGGGGGTCGCGGTACGAGCAGTACTTC. This translates into CASSEALWGSRYEQYF.